Below are 15 T cell receptor beta chains sequenced from a single sample in a study of cytomegalovirus exposure and HLA in healthy donors. Repertoires were generated with immunoSEQ multiplex PCR, while TCRdb's copy carries only in-frame clones and drops some. The sample has 95,000 to 150,000 clones; 85% to 90% are singletons. Sequences were obtained from PBMCs. Source of these receptors: a woman aged 18-30 years in good health and CMV-seronegative.

The V call is TRBV5-4, the J call TRBJ2-7, with TRBD2 matching 7 bases. Germline CDR1 and CDR2: SGHNT and YYREEE (reference sequence). The CDR3 sequence is 13 residues long. V lost 7 bases to trimming and J lost 3 bases; unmatched junction nucleotides: 7. The CDR3 loop reads CASSLIAGYEQYF. For the CDR3, the DNA is TGTGCCAGCTCGCTCATAGCGGGCTACGAGCAGTACTTC.

This sequence joins TRBV29-1 and TRBJ1-5; tentative D call: TRBD1 (6 bases). The CDR3 contains 13 residues. V shed 4 bases and J shed 5 bases, with 12 bases lying between them. The germline CDR1 and CDR2 sequences are SQVTM and ANQGSEA. The CDR3 coding sequence is TGCAGCGTTGCGGGGGGGCTTGATCAGCCCCAGCATTTT. This sequence encodes CSVAGGLDQPQHF.

The V call is TRBV7-2, the J call TRBJ2-1, with 12 bases identical to TRBD2. The length of the CDR3 is 17 residues. The germline V gene has CDR1 SGHTA and CDR2 FQGNSA. J was trimmed by 3 bases and V by 4 bases; bases with no gene match: 7. CDR3 amino acids: CASSYRRTSGDYNEQFF. CDR3 DNA: TGTGCCAGCAGCTACCGACGGACTAGCGGGGACTACAATGAGCAGTTCTTC. The whole variable domain, remainder taken from reference TRBV7-2 and TRBJ2-1, is GAGVSQSPSNKVTEKGKDVELRCDPISGHTALYWYRQSLGQGLEFLIYFQGNSAPDKSGLPSDRFSAERTGGSVSTLTIQRTQQEDSAVYLCASSYRRTSGDYNEQFFGPGTRLTVL.

The chain combines TRBV19 with TRBJ2-3, with D perhaps TRBD1 (5 bases). Trimming shortened V by 7 bases and J by 6 bases, and 20 bases separated the two germline ends. The CDR3 covers 15 residues. Looked up from germline, CDR1 is LNHDA and CDR2 is SQIVND (reference sequence). CDR3 region: CASTAGAGRLDTQYF. In DNA form, the CDR3 reads TGTGCCAGTACTGCTGGGGCAGGGCGTTTGGATACGCAGTATTTT.

The CDR3 reads CASSPLNSGANVLTF. In DNA, the CDR3 is TGTGCCAGCAGTCCCCTAAATTCTGGGGCCAACGTCCTGACTTTC. The V call is TRBV27, the J call TRBJ2-6; no definite D call. This CDR3 contains 15 residues. Germline-derived CDR1 and CDR2 are MNHEY and SMNVEV (reference sequence). Trimming left V 5 bases short and J 1 base short, with 9 bases between. The full variable domain, its missing parts supplied by reference TRBV27 and TRBJ2-6, is EAQVTQNPRYLITVTGKKLTVTCSQNMNHEYMSWYRQDPGLGLRQIYYSMNVEVTDKGDVPEGYKVSRKEKRNFPLILESPSPNQTSLYFCASSPLNSGANVLTFGAGSRLTVL.

The chain combines TRBV5-1 with TRBJ2-3; 10 bases are shared with TRBD1. The CDR3 is made up of 15 amino acids. In germline, CDR1 is SGHRS, CDR2 YFSETQ. Germline trimming cut 4 bases from V and 3 bases from J; bases unmatched to any gene: 5. CDR3 in amino acids: CASSPGQGTTDTQYF. CDR3 sequence (DNA): TGCGCCAGCAGCCCGGGACAGGGGACGACAGATACGCAGTATTTT.

The chain employs TRBV6-5 and TRBJ1-1, with D perhaps matching TRBD1 (6 bases). The CDR3 length is 14 residues. Germline-derived CDR1 and CDR2 are MNHEY and SVGAGI. V was cut by 1 base and J by 1 base, with 7 bases left in between. CDR3 coding DNA: TGTGCCAGCAGTTACTGGGACACGAACACTGAAGCTTTCTTT. It encodes CASSYWDTNTEAFF.

The V call is TRBV5-1, the J call TRBJ2-7, with TRBD1 identical over 8 bases. Per germline, CDR1 SGHRS and CDR2 YFSETQ. The length of the CDR3 is 13 residues. The ends lost 4 bases at V and 4 bases at J; junction bases unmatched: 4. The CDR3 sequence: CASSLRQGYEQYF. The CDR3, as DNA: TGCGCCAGCAGCCTGAGACAGGGGTACGAGCAGTACTTC. The full variable domain, rest sourced from reference TRBV5-1 and TRBJ2-7, is KAGVTQTPRYLIKTRGQQVTLSCSPISGHRSVSWYQQTPGQGLQFLFEYFSETQRNKGNFPGRFSGRQFSNSRSEMNVSTLELGDSALYLCASSLRQGYEQYFGPGTRLTVT.

The V and J genes are TRBV4-1 and TRBJ2-2, with a tentative D call TRBD2 (5 bases). Germline V CDR1 and CDR2: MGHRA, YSYEKL. The CDR3 is 16 residues long. V lost 0 bases, J lost 4 bases, and 12 bases lay in between. The CDR3 loop is CASSQEASSVTGELFF. The DNA for the CDR3 is TGCGCCAGCAGCCAAGAGGCTAGTAGCGTCACCGGGGAGCTGTTTTTT.

The rearrangement uses TRBV7-9 and TRBJ1-4; weak D call: TRBD1 (6 bases). CDR3 size: 16 residues. Trimming left V 5 bases short and J 5 bases short, with 18 bases between. Germline CDR1 reads SEHNR; CDR2 reads FQNEAQ (reference sequence). The CDR3, as DNA: TGTGCCAGCAGCCCTCGAATCGGGCAGGGGAATGAAAAACTGTTTTTT. It codes for CASSPRIGQGNEKLFF.

The V and J genes are TRBV5-1 and TRBJ2-3; 7 bases fit TRBD1. V gave up 1 base and J gave up 0 bases; unmatched junction bases: 2. This CDR3 region has 15 residues. The germline V gene has CDR1 SGHRS and CDR2 YFSETQ. CDR3 in DNA: TGCGCCAGCAGCTTGACAGGGGCGAGCACAGATACGCAGTATTTT. Its protein is CASSLTGASTDTQYF. The full variable domain, in which reference TRBV5-1 and TRBJ2-3 provide the parts outside the CDR3, is KAGVTQTPRYLIKTRGQQVTLSCSPISGHRSVSWYQQTPGQGLQFLFEYFSETQRNKGNFPGRFSGRQFSNSRSEMNVSTLELGDSALYLCASSLTGASTDTQYFGPGTRLTVL.

This sequence joins TRBV6-4 and TRBJ1-2; weak D call: TRBD1 (6 bases). Looked up from germline, CDR1 is MRHNA and CDR2 is SNTAGT. V lost 6 bases, J lost 4 bases, and 15 bases lay in between. The CDR3 runs to 14 residues. The CDR3 loop is CASRAHRVLYGYTF. In DNA, the CDR3 is TGTGCCAGCAGGGCCCACAGGGTCCTCTATGGCTACACCTTC.

As to this clone: In the same sample, other DNA sequences code for this CDR3. This chain uses TRBV18 with TRBJ2-5; TRBD1 might be the D (5 bases). This CDR3 is built from 14 residues. The V end lost 6 bases, the J end lost 5 bases, and 16 bases lay between the germline ends. In germline, CDR1 is KGHSH, CDR2 LQKENI. CDR3 nucleotide sequence: TGTGCCAGCTCCGACAGTGCCGGTGGGGAGACCCAGTACTTC. Protein sequence: CASSDSAGGETQYF.

V and J are TRBV7-9 and TRBJ2-1; D is ambiguous. The V gene lost 2 bases and the J gene lost 2 bases, with 7 bases spanning the gap. The CDR3 spans 14 residues. CDR1 is SEHNR, CDR2 FQNEAQ, per germline (reference sequence). This chain's CDR3 is CASSLSVTYNEQFF. The CDR3 DNA follows: TGTGCCAGCAGCTTAAGCGTAACCTACAATGAGCAGTTCTTC.

This chain uses TRBV5-1 with TRBJ1-6, with D tentatively TRBD1 (6 bases). Germline CDR1 and CDR2: SGHRS and YFSETQ. CDR3 length equals 15 residues. Trimming removed 0 bases at V and 6 bases at J, with 10 bases between. CDR3 residues: CASSLEAGVNSPLHF. DNA of the CDR3: TGCGCCAGCAGCTTGGAGGCAGGGGTTAATTCACCCCTCCACTTT.